This T cell receptor beta chain was identified during a study of blood T cell repertoires in COVID-19 (dated by TCRdb to about 2020). In the study overall: Samples from collaborators originated in the United States, Italy and Spain and spanned both the acute and convalescent phases of COVID-19. The prospective study material was composed of cDNA or gDNA derived from T cells, B-cell-depleted T cells, or PBMCs. The dataset comprised deeply sampled blood TCRbeta repertoires from subjects exposed to, actively infected with, or recovered from COVID-19. The repertoires were released in a freely available public database meant as a resource for research on the immune response to SARS-CoV-2. Samples came from the ongoing ImmuneRACE study (first 160 participants) plus 1,254 subjects from 6 global collaborators. Nearly every sample came with metadata listing a de-identified subject ID, COVID-19 status, age in years and sex. Where available, HLA class I and class II types were taken from metadata supplied by the sample provider and were not determined by assay-based typing.

Samples from volunteer blood donors who had recovered from COVID-19 were contributed by a second Seattle source. The collaborating institutions used their own protocols to collect whole blood in K2EDTA tubes. Collaborator samples were shipped for TCRbeta analysis as frozen whole blood, isolated PBMCs, or DNA extracted from either sample type. Counted from cysteine to phenylalanine, this CDR3 has 12 amino acids. Just CDR3 DNA is preserved here, 36 bases in frame from base 1. V is cut by 0 bases and J by 9 bases, and the space between the germline ends is 8 bases. CDR1 and CDR2, per the germline V gene, are KGHSY and FQNENV. The immunoSEQ Assay, a bias-controlled multiplex PCR, was used to amplify TCRbeta CDR3 regions from genomic DNA. The original pipeline was this. The number of nucleated cells in each sample was estimated by amplification of reference gene primers within the assay. To quantify the absolute abundance of each unique TCRbeta CDR3 rearrangement, sequence reads were collapsed and filtered. For each sample, productive Simpson clonality was calculated by taking the square root of Simpson's diversity index across productive rearrangements. TCRdb holds this immuneACCESS table with in-frame rearrangements only. Some clones are missing; in checked studies, unresolved V genes explain under half, and the rest has no known cause. That table gives V, J and clone size, and the DNA gave D and trimming. Here the sample has approximately 210,000 clones; 70% to 90% occur a single time. Approximately 5.6% of the sample comes from the top ten.

This clone turned up a few times. Its antigen target is currently unknown. No much larger clone is present one base from it, and per-base qualities are unavailable. General conclusions and limits of the study: Clinical and demographic metadata were provided uncurated, with the amount varying by source and participant.

The sequence derives from a woman in her 40s who had recovered from COVID-19. Sequenced input: peripheral blood. Recombination connected TRBV16 to TRBJ1-1; TRBD1 could be the D gene, as 6 bases match. The CDR3 reads as follows: CASSQSGQKAFF. The sequenced DNA: TGTGCCAGCAGCCAATCCGGACAGAAAGCTTTCTTT.